This T cell receptor beta chain was identified during a study of cytomegalovirus exposure and HLA in healthy donors (dated by TCRdb to the late 2010s). For the wider study: An earlier analysis of roughly 610 of the donors reported 276 Gb of sequence data and 100 million to 120 million unique TCR beta sequences obtained from about 179 million T cells. Approximately 300 gigabases of sequencing data and approximately 80 million unique TCR sequences were included in an early release covering about 600 HLA-typed donors. The genetic ancestry cluster associated with self-reported Caucasian donors included roughly 84% of the roughly 410 genotyped donors. The aim of the study was to test whether cataloging public T cell receptors could identify signatures of past pathogen exposure. The T cell repertoires of 666 subjects were profiled by immunosequencing and related to cytomegalovirus serostatus. In addition to the first cohort of 666 subjects, a separate validation cohort of 100 to 150 different subjects was used. High-throughput TCR immunosequencing, statistical association of individual TCRs with disease status, and machine learning were combined to predict cytomegalovirus infection status. A later analysis re-examined previously published TCR beta repertoires from about 700 donors and added high-resolution HLA genotyping to investigate patterns of TCR occurrence. The later analysis used no new phenotypic data to find candidate immune exposures, relying instead on TCR beta sequences and their occurrence across donors. In an earlier analysis of around 540 of the donors, high-throughput TCR beta sequencing was used to judge whether each TCR beta V gene segment behaved as functional or pseudogenic. Donor age, sex, ethnicity and CMV serostatus were collected together with the repertoire data. Genome-wide SNP genotypes for about 55% of the roughly 670 donors were used in a later genetic analysis, which treated that subset as a discovery cohort. Every discovery cohort repertoire had been produced on one sequencing platform. Both class I and class II loci were covered by HLA typing, at four-digit resolution. The number of donors typed differed by locus, with about 629-640 for A, B, C, DRB1 and DQB1, around 520 for DQA1, some 570 for DPA1, and around 460 for DPB1. Roughly five DR-DQ haplotypes were handled as single units for association and clustering because linkage in the cohort was strong. Among roughly 400 genotyped donors of the cohort, an average of about 220,000 unique TCR beta nucleotide sequences was sequenced per donor, of which approximately 19% were non-productive.

The table lists this clone with a count of one. The specificity of this receptor is unknown. The input lacks base qualities; no much larger clone sits a single base away. The investigation overall reported the following: According to a later genetic analysis, donors in an Asian-associated ancestry cluster had fewer N-insertions in productive TCRs than the roughly 670-donor mean. Only TCR beta chains were sequenced in this cohort, and the absence of alpha or paired-chain data limited detectable features. A further reported finding was that TCR beta sequences accurately predicted the HLA-A and HLA-B alleles for most subjects in the first cohort. Presence/absence analyses assumed roughly uniform sequencing depth across donors, an assumption that may not hold. In an earlier analysis of more than 500 of the donors, most TCR beta V segments appeared in productive rearrangements about 90% or about 30% of the time, broadly matching IMGT annotations. A later analysis found that TCR association rates varied across HLA loci, with DRB1 alleles showing the most associated TCRs and HLA-C alleles the fewest. The classifier was reported to diagnose cytomegalovirus status with high specificity and sensitivity in both the original cohort and the validation cohort. In vitro tests confirmed that three of the cytomegalovirus-associated TCR beta chains recognize cytomegalovirus antigens. A group of highly shared sequence variants was considered likely to be a technical artifact of the sequencing pipeline. Across donors, most TCR sequences were observed very rarely, whereas some public TCRs were present in many individuals. CMV serostatus was the only immune exposure information available for the cohort. The earlier analysis of nearly 600 of the donors excluded roughly 17 rarely observed V segments, including chromosome 9 orphons, because counts were too low. In a later analysis, around 17,000 TCR beta sequences were associated with specific HLA alleles at a false discovery rate of 0.05. Some IMGT-functional V segments, including TRBV6-2 and TRBV6-3, could not be distinguished by the 87-base-pair reads and were therefore excluded. According to a later analysis, parvovirus B19, influenza, CMV and Epstein-Barr virus appeared linked to several top co-occurrence clusters. Strong co-occurrence of HLA alleles, especially DR and DQ, made assigning TCR associations to individual alleles difficult. Because some donors lacked HLA typing at each locus, the association tests relied only on the typed subset. Linkage disequilibrium might explain the correlated functional status among segregating V segments, but an unknown experimental factor could not be excluded. A later analysis found that most CMV-associated TCR beta chains appeared HLA-restricted, with HLA associations seemingly driven largely by CMV exposure. In a later genetic analysis, a missense DCLRE1C variant was associated with V-gene and J-gene trimming of TCR beta chains, and the association was replicated in an independent cohort. In a later analysis, HLA-associated TCR beta chains were found to be more clonally expanded and to have lower generation probabilities than equally common non-associated chains. It was suggested by the authors that the approach could potentially be generalized to other disease states and immunological phenotypes. The study gave a list of some 150 TCR beta chains associated with cytomegalovirus.

CDR1 and CDR2 are drawn from the germline V gene (reference sequence): MNHEY, SMNVEV. V is cut by 6 bases and J by 0 bases, and the space between the germline ends is 3 bases. Reading from cysteine to phenylalanine, the CDR3 counts 13 amino acids. Of the read, only the CDR3 DNA is kept; its 39 bases are in frame from base 1. The protocol used for the library was the immunoSEQ multiplex PCR assay. A mixture of 60 forward primers for TCR Vbeta segments and 13 reverse primers for TCR Jbeta segments was used in the multiplex PCR. Amplification of the CDR3 region of rearranged TCR beta genes was performed with a multiplex PCR assay on genomic DNA. On the Illumina HiSeq System, the amplified TCR beta libraries were sequenced as 87-base-pair reads. The study's own analysis went as follows. In a later analysis, about 80 million unique TCR beta chains were counted across the 500 to 850 repertoires, and roughly 11 million of these chains were shared by at least two donors. Raw reads were error-corrected and collapsed into unique sequences with a nearest-neighbor algorithm that merged closely related sequences to remove PCR and sequencing errors. CDR3 sequences were aligned to IMGT reference sequences to assign V, D and J gene segments. For a sequence to be retained, at least a six-nucleotide match to both a V gene segment and a J gene segment was required. A rearrangement counted as productive if the CDR3 had no stop codons and remained in frame with V and J, and every other rearrangement counted as non-productive. Following IMGT convention, CDR3 was defined as the stretch from the second conserved V-encoded cysteine to the conserved J-encoded phenylalanine. The earlier analysis of about 590 of the donors excluded sequences that lacked an unambiguous match to a single V gene segment. In an earlier analysis of roughly 500 of the donors, V segments were called functional above 56.7% productive rearrangements and were called segregating when the between-donor standard deviation exceeded 5%. A statistical classification framework was built to diagnose cytomegalovirus status from the catalog of TCR beta chain sequences. In a later analysis, V and J genes were assigned by comparing TCR nucleotide sequences against IMGT/GENE-DB human TR gene sequences. The TCRdist pipeline was used in a later analysis to assign CDR3 sequences and most-parsimonious VDJ recombination scenarios. In a later analysis, each TCR beta chain was defined by its CDR3 amino acid sequence together with its V-gene family, and reads without a unique V-gene family were excluded. To address suspected cross-contamination and a sequencing artifact, a later analysis removed some 620 highly shared, low-generation-probability nucleotide sequences. In a later analysis, a clonal expansion index was calculated for each public chain from normalized within-repertoire ranks of inferred template counts. Generation probabilities in a later analysis came from a VDJ recombination model fitted to out-of-frame rearrangements, and those results were checked against IGoR. A later analysis scored TCR-TCR, TCR-HLA and TCR-CMV co-occurrence with hypergeometric tests, applying a repertoire-size bias correction to TCR pairs. False discovery rates were estimated in a later analysis by permuting HLA or CMV assignments 20 times. In a later analysis, co-occurring TCRs were grouped with DBSCAN, and TCRdist sequence similarity was added when clustering was performed within HLA-allele-positive subsets. For co-occurrence clustering, repertoires with fewer than 30,000 or more than 120,000 public chains were excluded, along with four or five repertoires with anomalous nucleotide sharing. TCRdb carries this immuneACCESS record with in-frame sequences only. Its versions omit some clonotypes, under half of them owing to an unresolved V gene in the studies checked, with the rest unexplained. Clone size and V and J calls were adopted from that table, with D and trimming inferred from the DNA. The sample table records 150,000 to 200,000 clones; approximately 85% of these occur just once. The ten largest account for around 2% of the sample.

The cohort consisted of 650 to 700 healthy bone marrow donors. At the time of sampling, every cohort member was nominally healthy, though immune exposures that went unrecorded were likely present. The donor was CMV seronegative and was included in the group of 352 seronegative cohort members. A peripheral blood sample was collected from each donor, and TCR beta sequencing was performed on peripheral blood mononuclear cells. The Qiagen DNeasy Blood Extraction Kit was used to extract genomic DNA from the blood cell samples. The sample taken for sequencing was PBMCs. This clonotype was obtained from a man aged 18 to 35 in good health and CMV-seronegative. The V and J genes are TRBV27 and TRBJ1-6; the D segment cannot be called with confidence. The CDR3 reads as follows: CASRSSYNSPLHF. In nucleotides, the sequence is TGTGCCAGCAGGAGCTCCTATAATTCACCCCTCCACTTT.